Listed here is a single TCR beta chain. This sample was included in a study of blood T cell repertoires in COVID-19. Overall study context: Sites in the United States, Italy and Spain provided acute and convalescent COVID-19 samples. T cells, B-cell-depleted T cells, or PBMCs provided the cDNA or gDNA that served as material.

In the study's own analysis: Reference gene primer amplification gave nucleated cell count estimates. Clones were sequenced by immunoSEQ multiplex PCR, and TCRdb holds only the in-frame ones, with some missing. V and J calls and clone size follow that table, whereas D and trimming were derived from the DNA. This sample has 250,000 to 350,000 clones, with around 90% found just once. Specimen: peripheral blood. The source is a woman in her forties or fifties who had recovered from COVID-19.

CDR3 DNA: TGTGCCAGCAGCTCCTTACAGGGGGCGCGAGAGACCCAGTACTTC. Amino acids: CASSSLQGARETQYF. The chain joins TRBV28 to TRBJ2-5; 9 bases fit TRBD1. Germline V gene data show CDR1 as MDHEN and CDR2 as SYDVKM. The junction had 9 bases not matched to a gene; V was cut back by 6 bases and J by 4 bases. This CDR3 has 15 residues.